The 9 T cell receptor beta chains listed next were all sequenced from one sample in a study of molecular identifiers for immune sequencing clone quantification. MiXCR, run by TCRdb on the PCR reads, gives a single entry per CDR3 protein. This sample has hundreds of thousands of distinct CDR3 sequences, with about 25% found just once. The specimen was naive CD8+ T cells from blood, with Jurkat cell RNA spiked in. Subset in this sample: FACS-sorted CD8+CD4-CCR7+CD45RA+ naive T cells. All receptors derive from a human donor in good health. Some libraries in this study had Jurkat cell RNA spiked in.

With regard to this clonotype: Just one base apart from a much larger clone, this may be a read error. This CDR3 reads CASSGPPTGGTDTQYF. In DNA form, the CDR3 reads TGTGCCAGCAGCGGACCACCAACCGGCGGGACAGATACGCAGTATTTT. This chain uses TRBV3-1 with TRBJ2-3, with a possible D match to TRBD2 (5 bases). V was cut by 5 bases and J by 3 bases, with 18 bases left in between. The CDR3 totals 16 residues. Germline V lookup: CDR1 LGHDT, CDR2 YNNKEL (reference sequence).

This clonotype was counted only a few times. This sequence joins TRBV27 and TRBJ2-6, with a weak D call TRBD1 (6 bases). CDR3 length equals 17 residues. CDR1 is MNHEY and CDR2 is SMNVEV in the germline V gene (reference sequence). Trimming removed 3 bases from V and 0 bases from J, with 12 bases in between. CDR3 loop: CASSFGTPTSGANVLTF. CDR3 DNA: TGTGCCAGCAGTTTTGGGACACCGACCTCTGGGGCCAACGTCCTGACTTTC.

In the case of this clonotype: A much bigger clone sits one base away, suggesting this may be a read error. The V and J genes are TRBV27 and TRBJ2-3, with a tentative D call TRBD2 (7 bases). CDR3 length: 18 residues. Germline CDR1 MNHEY, CDR2 SMNVEV (reference sequence). The CDR3 DNA is TGTGCCAGCAGCATTCTCCGTAGCGGGCCCCTAGCACAGGGTACGCGGTATTTT. Protein product: CASSILRSGPLAQGTRYF.

Comments on this clonotype: This is likely a read error, given that the CDR3 carries no conserved phenylalanine or tryptophan at its end. The rearrangement joins TRBV27 to TRBJ1-6; possibly TRBD1 for D (6 bases). Germline V CDR1 and CDR2: MNHEY, SMNVEV (reference sequence). V lost 3 bases and J lost 1, with 10 bases in between. The CDR3 loop spans 16 amino acids. This CDR3 is CASSLSRGSYNSPLHL. DNA for the CDR3: TGTGCCAGCAGTTTGAGCAGGGGTTCCTATAATTCACCCCTCCACCTT.

The rearrangement uses TRBV6-2 or TRBV6-3 and TRBJ2-1; maybe TRBD2 (6 bases). Germline values: CDR1 MNHEY, CDR2 SVGEGT. The CDR3 has 14 residues. V lost 2 bases, J lost 6 bases, and 11 bases lay in between. The CDR3 spells CASSYGGLLNEQFF. CDR3 nucleotides: TGTGCCAGCAGTTACGGGGGACTCCTCAATGAGCAGTTCTTC.

This clonotype appeared once. Compared with germline, one end of the junction differs, possibly owing to a read error. This chain's CDR3 is CASSLDPRGELFF. In nucleotides, the CDR3 is TGTGCCAGCAGCTTGGATCCCAGGGGGGAGCTGTTTTTT. The chain combines TRBV5-3 with TRBJ2-2; D ambiguous. TRBV5-3 has ORF status, its function being uncertain. The CDR3 totals 13 residues.

This chain uses TRBV30 with TRBJ2-1, with 7 bases aligning to TRBD1. The CDR3 extends over 12 amino acids. The trim removed 8 bases at V and 8 bases at J, leaving 9 bases unmatched. Germline loops: CDR1 GTSNPN, CDR2 SVGIG (reference sequence). The CDR3 sequence: CAGTQGNYEQFF. The CDR3 region has the DNA TGTGCCGGGACACAGGGGAACTATGAGCAGTTCTTC.

Concerning this clonotype: With a much larger clone just one base away, this may be a read error. The rearrangement links TRBV27 to TRBJ2-3, with a tentative D call TRBD2 (6 bases). This CDR3 region has 16 residues. V lost 3 bases, J lost 2 bases, and 15 bases lay in between. The germline CDR1 and CDR2 sequences are MNHEY and SMNVEV (reference sequence). CDR3 bases: TGTGCCAGCAGTTTGATCTTAGCGGAAATCACAGATACGCAGTATTTT. It codes for CASSLILAEITDTQYF.

This clonotype was recorded at least ten times. The chain carries TRBV6-5 and TRBJ2-7; TRBD2 matches at 7 bases. The CDR3 totals 15 residues. Germline V CDR1 and CDR2: MNHEY, SVGAGI. With 0 bases clipped from V and 2 bases from J, the junction kept 4 bases outside the gene matches. CDR3 nucleotides: TGTGCCAGCAGTTACTCTGGGGAGGGTACCTACGAGCAGTACTTC. It yields the protein CASSYSGEGTYEQYF.